The 2 T cell receptor beta chains below were found in one sample sequenced in a study of PD-L1 blockade in urothelial cancer. Assay: immunoSEQ multiplex PCR; the TCRdb copy retains only in-frame clones and omits some. The sample consists of some 100,000 clones, roughly nine tenths of them appearing once. Source: PBMCs, taken around atezolizumab (anti-PD-L1) treatment. These receptors were taken from a woman of 80 years or more with urothelial cancer.

The chain carries TRBV25-1 and TRBJ2-7; D uncertain. There are 12 residues in the CDR3. Between the trimmed V and J ends, which lost 3 bases and 2 bases, there was a span of 5 bases. Germline V CDR1 and CDR2: MGHDK, SYGVNS. For the CDR3, the DNA is TGTGCCAGCAGTGACCAGGCCTACGAGCAGTACTTC. This gives the protein CASSDQAYEQYF.

The chain has TRBV7-9 and TRBJ2-7; D unresolved. The CDR3 covers 15 residues. Looked up from germline, CDR1 is SEHNR and CDR2 is FQNEAQ (reference sequence). Trimming removed 0 bases at V and 2 bases at J, with 11 bases between. The CDR3 DNA follows: TGTGCCAGCAGCTTAGCCGGCGCGGTCCCCTACGAGCAGTACTTC. Its translation: CASSLAGAVPYEQYF.